These 3 T cell receptor beta chains originate from one sample sequenced in a study of T cell responses to AZD1222 COVID-19 vaccine (dated by TCRdb to the early 2020s). Explained via the paper, the time point label denotes: baseline before first vaccination. The library came from the immunoSEQ multiplex PCR assay. TCRdb re-hosts the immuneACCESS table, in-frame sequences only. Its copies lack some clones; in the studies checked, an unresolved V gene accounts for under half of them, and the cause for the rest is not known. For this sample there are some 96,000 clones; approximately 87% appear just once. The top ten hold less than 20% of the sample. This specimen was peripheral blood, taken on day 0 of AZD1222 vaccination. The receptors come from an adult in good health.

This sequence joins TRBV21-1 and TRBJ1-2; TRBD1, the D gene given by the table, was not confirmed from the DNA. TRBV21-1 is a listed pseudogene. The CDR3 is 15 residues long. CDR3 DNA sequence: TGTGCCAGCAGCAAGAAAGACAGGGGGCCCTCTGGCTACACCTTC. Protein: CASSKKDRGPSGYTF.

This chain links TRBV5-1 with TRBJ2-4, with D perhaps TRBD1 or TRBD2 (5 bases each). The CDR3 covers 16 residues. Trimming left V 0 bases short and J 6 bases short, with 16 bases between. Germline loops: CDR1 SGHRS, CDR2 YFSETQ. Here the CDR3 reads CASSLAGATHGNIQYF. The CDR3 nucleotides read TGCGCCAGCAGCTTGGCCGGGGCCACCCACGGAAACATTCAGTACTTC. Full variable domain (outside the CDR3, taken from reference TRBV5-1 and TRBJ2-4): KAGVTQTPRYLIKTRGQQVTLSCSPISGHRSVSWYQQTPGQGLQFLFEYFSETQRNKGNFPGRFSGRQFSNSRSEMNVSTLELGDSALYLCASSLAGATHGNIQYFGAGTRLSVL.

This clone was seen only once. The V gene is TRBV11-2, the J gene TRBJ1-1; D is undetermined. The CDR3 totals 15 residues. V lost 4 bases and J 4 bases, leaving 16 bases between the germline ends. From germline, CDR1 is SGHAT and CDR2 FQNNGV. The CDR3 sequence: CASSWIGLGSTEAFF. For the CDR3, the DNA is TGTGCCAGCAGCTGGATAGGGTTGGGTAGCACTGAAGCTTTCTTT. Based on the CDR3 plus reference TRBV11-2 and TRBJ1-1, the full variable domain is EAGVAQSPRYKIIEKRQSVAFWCNPISGHATLYWYQQILGQGPKLLIQFQNNGVVDDSQLPKDRFSAERLKGVDSTLKIQPAKLEDSAVYLCASSWIGLGSTEAFFGQGTRLTVV.